The rows below give T cell receptor beta chains drawn from one sample of a study of beta chain features in type 1 diabetes. The data were produced by immunoSEQ multiplex PCR, yet TCRdb's version contains in-frame clones alone and is incomplete. This sample yields around 160,000 clones, of which 40% to 55% are seen a single time; 0.4% to 0.5% belongs to the top ten. Sequencing input: Tregs from blood. The receptor set was obtained from a man younger than 35 in good health. The CDR3 runs from the conserved cysteine through the conserved F or W. The D gene is left open where the match is weak. A clone size is listed for some rows: how often the clone was seen (once, few, many), or a class if it is expanded.

cdr3_nt,cdr3_aa,j_call,v_call,d_call,clone_size
TGTGCCAGCAGCGGCAGAAGACTAGCGGTGGAATCAGATACGCAGTATTTT,CASSGRRLAVESDTQYF,TRBJ2-3,TRBV9,TRBD2,NA
TGCGCCAGCAGGCCCGGACAGGGCGATGGCTACACCTTC,CASRPGQGDGYTF,TRBJ1-2,TRBV5-1,TRBD1,NA
TGCAGCGTTATGACAGGGCAGAACACTGAAGCTTTCTTT,CSVMTGQNTEAFF,TRBJ1-1,TRBV29-1,TRBD1,few
TGTGCCAGCTCTCGAGCACGAGATACGCAGTATTTT,CASSRARDTQYF,TRBJ2-3,TRBV18,NA,few
TGTGCCACCAGCAGAACTAGCGGATATTCCTACGAGCAGTACTTC,CATSRTSGYSYEQYF,TRBJ2-7,TRBV15,TRBD2,NA
TGTGCCAGCAGTTTATATCAGGGAAACTCCTACGAGCAGTACTTC,CASSLYQGNSYEQYF,TRBJ2-7,TRBV27,NA,once
TGTGCCAGCATCGGCAGGGGGCATAGGAACACTGAAGCTTTCTTT,CASIGRGHRNTEAFF,TRBJ1-1,TRBV6-1,TRBD1,once
TGTGCCAGCAGTTTAGGACAGCAAAATAACAATGAGCAGTTCTTC,CASSLGQQNNNEQFF,TRBJ2-1,TRBV28,NA,NA
TGTGCCAGCAGCTTAGCGCTCTGGGGCTACGGGGAGCTGTTTTTT,CASSLALWGYGELFF,TRBJ2-2,TRBV7-9,NA,NA
TGTGCCAGCAGCGTAGGAGGCGAGCAGTACTTC,CASSVGGEQYF,TRBJ2-7,TRBV9,NA,NA
TGTGCCTGGAGTCTGATGACAACATATGGCTACACCTTC,CAWSLMTTYGYTF,TRBJ1-2,TRBV30,NA,NA
TGTGCCAGCAGCTTGATGGGGGGCAGGGGGCTCGGCTATGGCTACACCTTC,CASSLMGGRGLGYGYTF,TRBJ1-2,TRBV5-4,TRBD1,NA
TGTGCCAGCAGTGGAGTGGGCAGGGGGAATTCACCCCTCCACTTT,CASSGVGRGNSPLHF,TRBJ1-6,TRBV2,TRBD1,NA
TGCGCCAGCAGCCTGAGGACTATCCCCCTTGGGACCGGGGAGCTGTTTTTT,CASSLRTIPLGTGELFF,TRBJ2-2,TRBV5-1,NA,few
TGTGCCAGCAGCAAAGCGTTACAGCTGCAGTTCTACGAGCAGTACTTC,CASSKALQLQFYEQYF,TRBJ2-7,TRBV21-1,NA,NA